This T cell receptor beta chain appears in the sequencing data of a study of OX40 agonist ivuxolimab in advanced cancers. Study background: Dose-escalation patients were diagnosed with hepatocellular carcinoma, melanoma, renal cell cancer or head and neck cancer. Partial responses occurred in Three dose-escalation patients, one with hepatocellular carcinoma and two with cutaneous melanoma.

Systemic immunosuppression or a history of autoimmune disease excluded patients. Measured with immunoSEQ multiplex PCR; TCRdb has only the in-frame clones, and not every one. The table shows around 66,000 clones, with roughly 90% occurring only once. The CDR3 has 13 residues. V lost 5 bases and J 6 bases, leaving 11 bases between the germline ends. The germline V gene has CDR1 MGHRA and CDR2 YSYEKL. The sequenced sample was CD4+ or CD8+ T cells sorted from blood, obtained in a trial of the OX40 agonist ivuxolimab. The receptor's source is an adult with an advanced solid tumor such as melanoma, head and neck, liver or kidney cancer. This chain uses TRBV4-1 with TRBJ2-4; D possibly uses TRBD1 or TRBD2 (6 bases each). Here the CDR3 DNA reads TGCGCCAGCAGCTTAACGGGGGCAAACATTCAGTACTTC. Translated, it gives CASSLTGANIQYF.